The 23 T cell receptor beta chains listed next were all sequenced from one sample in a study of cytomegalovirus exposure and HLA in healthy donors (dated by TCRdb to about 2017). Library creation used the immunoSEQ multiplex PCR assay. A mixture of 60 forward primers for TCR Vbeta segments and 13 reverse primers for TCR Jbeta segments was used in the multiplex PCR. TCRdb's version of the immuneACCESS table is confined to in-frame rearrangements and falls short of the full clone set. An unresolved V gene accounts for under half of the shortfall where checked; the remainder is of unknown origin. This sample holds about 160,000 clones; roughly 82% were observed only once. Approximately 3% of the sample is held by the ten biggest clonotypes. Sequenced sample: PBMCs. The receptor set was obtained from a woman between 45 and 65 years old in good health and CMV-seropositive.

This clone was observed a handful of times. V is TRBV6-1 and J is TRBJ1-6; the D is unclear. CDR1 is MNHNS and CDR2 is SASEGT in the germline V gene. The CDR3 contains 13 residues. V lost 6 bases, J lost 3 bases, and 6 bases lay in between. The DNA for the CDR3 is TGTGCCAGCAGGGAGCTCTATAATTCACCCCTCCACTTT. Translating it yields CASRELYNSPLHF.

The gene calls are TRBV2 and TRBJ2-1; D is ambiguous. Per the germline V gene, CDR1 is SNHLY and CDR2 is FYNNEI. The CDR3 has 11 residues. Trimming left V 7 bases short and J 8 bases short, with 9 bases between. The CDR3 DNA follows: TGTGCCAGCAACAGTAACTATGAGCAGTTCTTC. It is translated as CASNSNYEQFF.

This clone was counted between two and nine times. The V gene is TRBV7-2, the J gene TRBJ1-2; possibly TRBD1 for D (5 bases). The germline gives CDR1 SGHTA, CDR2 FQGNSA. V gave up 4 bases and J gave up 3 bases, with 18 bases separating them. CDR3 length: 16 residues. This CDR3 is CASSSMPRDFDYGYTF. In DNA form, the CDR3 reads TGTGCCAGCAGCTCGATGCCCAGGGATTTCGACTATGGCTACACCTTC.

The table lists this clone with a few counts. V is TRBV7-2 and J is TRBJ2-2, with 8 bases lining up with TRBD1. The CDR3 contains 15 residues. Germline loops: CDR1 SGHTA, CDR2 FQGNSA. After removal of 6 bases from V and 4 bases from J, the junction contained 7 bases not matched to a gene. The CDR3 reads CASSFTGTGTGELFF. Written as DNA, the CDR3 is TGTGCCAGCAGTTTTACCGGGACAGGCACCGGGGAGCTGTTTTTT. The full variable domain, completed using reference TRBV7-2 and TRBJ2-2, is GAGVSQSPSNKVTEKGKDVELRCDPISGHTALYWYRQSLGQGLEFLIYFQGNSAPDKSGLPSDRFSAERTGGSVSTLTIQRTQQEDSAVYLCASSFTGTGTGELFFGEGSRLTVL.

The genes are TRBV6-6 and TRBJ2-2; 7 bases match TRBD2. Trimming cost V 8 bases and J 0 bases; bases outside gene matches: 0. Germline V CDR1 and CDR2: MNHNY, SVGAGI (reference sequence). This CDR3 spans 13 amino acids. Here the CDR3 DNA reads TGTGCCAGCGGGGGGGCGAACACCGGGGAGCTGTTTTTT. Translated, it gives CASGGANTGELFF.

Comments on this clone: This same CDR3 is encoded by further DNA sequences in the sample. Here the CDR3 DNA reads TGTGCCAGCAGCCTACAGGGGAACTATGGCTACACCTTC. Encoded protein: CASSLQGNYGYTF. The chain combines TRBV7-8 with TRBJ1-2; 7 bases are shared with TRBD1. With 5 bases clipped from V and 2 bases from J, the junction kept 2 bases outside the gene matches. The germline CDR1 and CDR2 sequences are SGHVS and FQNEAQ. The length of the CDR3 is 13 residues.

The chain recombines TRBV19 with TRBJ2-2; 9 bases map to TRBD1. The CDR3 length is 14 residues. After removal of 5 bases from V and 6 bases from J, the junction contained 4 bases not matched to a gene. CDR1 LNHDA and CDR2 SQIVND come from the germline V gene (reference sequence). The CDR3 spells CASSARTGAGELFF. For the CDR3, the DNA is TGTGCCAGTAGTGCGAGGACAGGGGCCGGGGAGCTGTTTTTT.

This clone was seen just once. V and J are TRBV5-6 and TRBJ2-7, with unresolved D. The germline V gene has CDR1 SGHDT and CDR2 YYEEEE. This CDR3 spans 11 amino acids. Between the trimmed V and J ends, which lost 0 bases and 9 bases, there was a span of 7 bases. The CDR3 loop is CASSLENGQYF. The CDR3 nucleotides are TGTGCCAGCAGCTTGGAAAACGGGCAGTACTTC.

The chain combines TRBV19 with TRBJ2-7; 8 bases align to TRBD1. This CDR3 has 14 residues. V was clipped by 5 bases and J by 2 bases; unmatched bases: 5. Germline CDR1 is LNHDA and CDR2 is SQIVND (reference sequence). The CDR3 region has the DNA TGTGCCAGTAGTTTTGGGACAGGAACCTACGAGCAGTACTTC. It translates to CASSFGTGTYEQYF.

This chain connects TRBV29-1 to TRBJ2-1; 8 bases match TRBD1. The germline gives CDR1 SQVTM, CDR2 ANQGSEA. The junction had 13 bases not matched to a gene; V was cut back by 7 bases and J by 5 bases. There are 15 residues in the CDR3. The CDR3 spells CSASTGAYVDNEQFF. The CDR3 bases are TGCAGCGCGTCGACAGGGGCGTATGTGGACAATGAGCAGTTCTTC.

The chain recombines TRBV5-1 with TRBJ2-1, with 8 bases lining up with TRBD2. V gave up 1 base and J gave up 3 bases; unmatched junction bases: 3. The CDR3 runs 15 residues. From germline, CDR1 is SGHRS and CDR2 YFSETQ. CDR3 sequence: CASSLSGGDYNEQFF. In DNA, the CDR3 is TGCGCCAGCAGCTTGAGCGGGGGAGACTACAATGAGCAGTTCTTC.

The gene calls are TRBV7-3 and TRBJ2-1, with TRBD2 matching 8 bases. The CDR3 length is 15 residues. With 4 bases clipped from V and 6 bases from J, the junction kept 8 bases outside the gene matches. The germline V gene has CDR1 SGHTA and CDR2 FQGTGA. The CDR3 bases are TGTGCCAGCAGCTCCTCGGGGGGGCGGATCAATGAGCAGTTCTTC. It translates to CASSSSGGRINEQFF. The variable domain in full, with the rest retrieved from reference TRBV7-3 and TRBJ2-1, is GAGVSQTPSNKVTEKGKYVELRCDPISGHTALYWYRQSLGQGPEFLIYFQGTGAADDSGLPNDRFFAVRPEGSVSTLKIQRTERGDSAVYLCASSSSGGRINEQFFGPGTRLTVL.

V and J are TRBV7-9 and TRBJ2-7, with a possible D match to TRBD1 (6 bases). CDR3 length: 14 residues. Germline CDR1 SEHNR, CDR2 FQNEAQ (reference sequence). V was clipped by 5 bases and J by 2 bases, with 13 bases between them. CDR3 sequence (DNA): TGTGCCAGCAGCCCGGCCGGGACACCCTACGAGCAGTACTTC. This sequence encodes CASSPAGTPYEQYF.

The chain's CDR3 is CASTRQGAAEKLFF. The CDR3, as DNA: TGTGCCAGCACCAGACAGGGGGCAGCGGAAAAACTGTTTTTT. The chain has TRBV2 and TRBJ1-4; 10 nucleotides align to TRBD1. The germline V gene encodes CDR1 SNHLY and CDR2 FYNNEI. The V and J ends lost 7 bases and 8 bases, in that order; junction bases with no gene match: 7. This CDR3 has 14 residues.

The rearrangement uses TRBV9 and TRBJ2-7; TRBD1 matches at 7 bases. V lost 0 bases and J lost 4; bases outside the gene matches: 7. Germline CDR1 and CDR2: SGDLS and YYNGEE. There are 15 residues in the CDR3. The CDR3 spells CASSVGETGSYEQYF. In DNA form, the CDR3 reads TGTGCCAGCAGCGTAGGTGAGACAGGGAGTTACGAGCAGTACTTC.

The chain recombines TRBV5-1 with TRBJ1-2; 9 bases match TRBD1. With 4 bases clipped from V and 7 bases from J, the junction kept 8 bases outside the gene matches. Germline V CDR1 and CDR2: SGHRS, YFSETQ. The CDR3 is made up of 14 amino acids. This CDR3 reads CASSPPGTGCGYTF. For the CDR3, the DNA is TGCGCCAGCAGCCCACCTGGGACAGGGTGTGGCTACACCTTC.

This clone was detected only a few times. This chain joins TRBV5-1 and TRBJ2-1, with 14 bases fitting TRBD2. The CDR3 loop spans 16 amino acids. V gave up 2 bases and J gave up 10 bases; unmatched junction bases: 8. Germline V lookup: CDR1 SGHRS, CDR2 YFSETQ. CDR3 sequence: CASSFLGLAGEGEQFF. The CDR3 nucleotides are TGCGCCAGCAGCTTCCTGGGACTAGCGGGGGAAGGCGAGCAGTTCTTC.

This clone has a single count. The chain recombines TRBV5-1 with TRBJ2-3, with 7 bases lining up with TRBD1. Germline CDR1 and CDR2: SGHRS and YFSETQ. This CDR3 is built from 15 residues. Trimming at V came to 2 bases and at J to 1 base, leaving 4 bases not matched to a gene. CDR3 loop: CASSLQGYGTDTQYF. The CDR3 coding sequence is TGCGCCAGCAGCTTACAGGGGTACGGCACAGATACGCAGTATTTT. The full variable domain, with the rest looked up from reference TRBV5-1 and TRBJ2-3, is KAGVTQTPRYLIKTRGQQVTLSCSPISGHRSVSWYQQTPGQGLQFLFEYFSETQRNKGNFPGRFSGRQFSNSRSEMNVSTLELGDSALYLCASSLQGYGTDTQYFGPGTRLTVL.

The rearrangement links TRBV7-8 to TRBJ2-3, with 7 bases aligning to TRBD2. The junction had 4 bases not matched to a gene; V was cut back by 4 bases and J by 0 bases. The germline V gene has CDR1 SGHVS and CDR2 FQNEAQ. This CDR3 is 15 amino acids long. CDR3 in amino acids: CASSYLSGSTDTQYF. CDR3 DNA: TGTGCCAGCAGCTACCTTAGCGGGAGCACAGATACGCAGTATTTT.

The chain uses TRBV6-5 and TRBJ2-2; D may be TRBD2 (6 bases). The CDR3 is 15 residues long. Germline CDR1 MNHEY, CDR2 SVGAGI. V lost 5 bases, J lost 5 bases, and 15 bases lay in between. The CDR3 DNA reads TGTGCCAGCAGTGGCGGGGTGTCTCGAACCGGGGAGCTGTTTTTT. Its protein is CASSGGVSRTGELFF.

This sequence joins TRBV4-1 and TRBJ1-4; the D gene is possibly TRBD1 (6 bases). Trimming removed 3 bases from V and 2 bases from J, with 10 bases in between. The CDR3 has 15 amino acids. Germline values: CDR1 MGHRA, CDR2 YSYEKL. CDR3 loop: CASSHPGATNEKLFF. For the CDR3, the DNA is TGCGCCAGCAGCCACCCAGGGGCGACTAATGAAAAACTGTTTTTT.

V gene TRBV9 combines with J gene TRBJ2-2, with 12 nucleotides matching TRBD2. Unmatched junction bases numbered 0, after V lost 3 bases and J lost 0 bases. The CDR3 sequence is 16 residues long. CDR1 and CDR2 from the germline V gene are SGDLS and YYNGEE. The CDR3 region has the DNA TGTGCCAGCAGCGCTAGCGGGGGGGCGAACACCGGGGAGCTGTTTTTT. Encoded protein: CASSASGGANTGELFF.

The V and J genes are TRBV28 and TRBJ1-4; 9 bases are shared with TRBD1. The germline gives CDR1 MDHEN, CDR2 SYDVKM. The CDR3 spans 13 residues. J was trimmed by 8 bases and V by 6 bases; bases with no gene match: 4. The CDR3, as DNA: TGTGCCAGCAGAGGGGACAGGGCAGAAAAACTGTTTTTT. It specifies CASRGDRAEKLFF.